This T cell receptor (beta chain) was observed in a study of CD8+CD57+ T cells in acquired aplastic anemia. Genomic DNA constituted the template upon which TCR beta VDJ and CDR3 profiling was performed. TCRdb redid the calling of the reads with MiXCR, one entry per CDR3 protein. The table has hundreds of thousands of distinct CDR3 sequences, 60% to 80% seen once. Germline V gene lookup returns CDR1 ENHRY and CDR2 SYGVKD. CDR3 length: 14 residues. The V end lost 3 bases, the J end lost 5 bases, and 10 bases lay between the germline ends. The sequence was obtained from a human donor in good health, serving as a control. The gene calls are TRBV10-3 and TRBJ1-4; D may be TRBD1 (5 bases). The sample consisted of sorted CD4+, CD8+, or CD8+CD57+ T cells (not recorded which) from PBMCs. CDR3 sequence reads: CAISETGGNEKLFF. The CDR3 DNA sequence: TGTGCCATCAGTGAAACAGGAGGAAATGAAAAACTGTTTTTT.